This paragraph covers one T cell receptor beta chain sequence. CDR1 and CDR2 from the germline V gene are SEHNR and FQNEAQ (reference sequence). The junction had 6 bases not matched to a gene; V was cut back by 5 bases and J by 0 bases. The CDR3 extends over 16 amino acids. These data originate in a study of T cell responses to AZD1222 COVID-19 vaccine. Study at large: Researchers grouped second doses given at about 4 or about 12 weeks into one pool.

Only in-frame clones appear in the TCRdb table, and some are missing; sequencing was by immunoSEQ multiplex PCR. The repertoire holds about 110,000 clones, with about 86% as singletons. Material: peripheral blood, obtained on day 0 of AZD1222 vaccination. The source is an adult in good health. This chain joins TRBV7-9 and TRBJ2-2, with TRBD2 identical over 7 bases. CDR3 amino acids: CASSRGTTANTGELFF. CDR3 in DNA: TGTGCCAGCAGCCGAGGGACTACCGCGAACACCGGGGAGCTGTTTTTT.